One and the same sample provided the 19 T cell receptor beta chains below, sequenced in a study of lymphopenia after photon versus proton radiotherapy. The method was immunoSEQ multiplex PCR; TCRdb's version includes in-frame clones alone and lacks a portion of them. The sample lists some 44,000 clones; roughly four fifths were seen once. This specimen was peripheral blood, taken from a patient treated with proton-based radiotherapy. These receptors came from a woman in her 70s with pancreatic cancer.

The chain joins TRBV19 to TRBJ1-5; no definite D call. Deletions cut 3 bases from V and 8 bases from J, with 17 bases between. This CDR3 has 15 residues. Germline V lookup: CDR1 LNHDA, CDR2 SQIVND (reference sequence). Here the CDR3 reads CASSIGRGSGEPQHF. CDR3 DNA sequence: TGTGCCAGTAGTATTGGACGGGGTAGCGGAGAGCCCCAGCATTTT.

The rearrangement links TRBV28 to TRBJ1-3, with 11 bases that match TRBD1. Per germline, CDR1 MDHEN and CDR2 SYDVKM. This CDR3 region has 16 residues. Trimming removed 6 bases from V and 2 bases from J; junction bases left unmatched: 6. CDR3 bases: TGTGCCAGCAGATATCCGGGACAGGGGGCTGGAAACACCATATATTTT. Translating gives CASRYPGQGAGNTIYF.

This chain uses TRBV9 with TRBJ1-1; D is unresolved. V was clipped by 2 bases and J by 1 base, with 21 bases between them. Germline CDR1 reads SGDLS; CDR2 reads YYNGEE. CDR3 length: 18 residues. The CDR3 DNA reads as TGTGCCAGCAGCGTCAGCCCAGACCCGCACCGGGAGAACACTGAAGCTTTCTTT. Residues: CASSVSPDPHRENTEAFF. Together with reference TRBV9 and TRBJ1-1, the CDR3 gives the full variable domain: DSGVTQTPKHLITATGQRVTLRCSPRSGDLSVYWYQQSLDQGLQFLIQYYNGEERAKGNILERFSAQQFPDLHSELNLSSLELGDSALYFCASSVSPDPHRENTEAFFGQGTRLTVV.

The CDR3 sequence: CASSYGREQPQHF. CDR3 nucleotide sequence: TGTGCCAGCAGTTACGGTCGGGAACAGCCCCAGCATTTT. The chain has TRBV6-6 and TRBJ1-5; D is ambiguous. Germline values: CDR1 MNHNY, CDR2 SVGAGI (reference sequence). The CDR3 covers 13 residues. The V end lost 2 bases, the J end lost 7 bases, and 9 bases lay between the germline ends.

The chain links TRBV5-8 to TRBJ2-7; tentative D call: TRBD2 (7 bases). There are 13 residues in the CDR3. Germline CDR1 and CDR2: SGHTS and YDEGEE. With 7 bases removed from V and 5 bases from J, the gap between germline ends came to 16 bases. The CDR3 region has the DNA TGTGCCAGCGACTCACCGGGGGGCCACGAGCAGTACTTC. Translating gives CASDSPGGHEQYF. The whole variable domain, filled in from reference TRBV5-8 and TRBJ2-7, reads EAGVTQSPTHLIKTRGQQATLRCSPISGHTSVYWYQQALGLGLQFLLWYDEGEERNRGNFPPRFSGRQFPNYSSELNVNALELEDSALYLCASDSPGGHEQYFGPGTRLTVT.

The chain couples TRBV2 to TRBJ2-7; 9 bases match TRBD2. The CDR3 loop spans 14 amino acids. After removal of 4 bases from V and 6 bases from J, the junction contained 7 bases not matched to a gene. Germline lookup yields CDR1 SNHLY and CDR2 FYNNEI. Here the CDR3 DNA reads TGTGCCAGCAGTGGATTTAGCGGGAGTCTCGAGCAGTACTTC. Residues: CASSGFSGSLEQYF.

The chain is built from TRBV29-1 and TRBJ1-4; TRBD1 might be the D (5 bases). V lost 0 bases and J 8 bases, leaving 13 bases between the germline ends. Germline CDR1 is SQVTM and CDR2 is ANQGSEA. The CDR3 contains 14 residues. DNA of the CDR3: TGCAGCGTTGAAGATGGGGGGAGGGAGGAAAAACTGTTTTTT. It codes for CSVEDGGREEKLFF. The variable domain in full, completed from reference TRBV29-1 and TRBJ1-4, reads SAVISQKPSRDICQRGTSLTIQCQVDSQVTMMFWYRQQPGQSLTLIATANQGSEATYESGFVIDKFPISRPNLTFSTLTVSNMSPEDSSIYLCSVEDGGREEKLFFGSGTQLSVL.

The chain is built from TRBV5-1 and TRBJ2-7; no definite D call. Germline CDR1 is SGHRS and CDR2 is YFSETQ. V was cut by 1 base and J by 4 bases, with 3 bases left in between. The CDR3 has 11 residues. The CDR3 loop is CASSLKYEQYF. For the CDR3, the DNA is TGCGCCAGCAGCTTGAAGTACGAGCAGTACTTC.

This chain uses TRBV7-2 with TRBJ2-1; 8 bases match TRBD2. Germline loops: CDR1 SGHTA, CDR2 FQGNSA. The CDR3 covers 18 residues. With 7 bases clipped from V and 8 bases from J, the junction kept 22 bases outside the gene matches. Written as DNA, the CDR3 is TGTGCCAGCATCCCGAGGCCCTCTCCGGGAGGGCCGATTCATGAGCAGTTCTTC. Amino acid sequence: CASIPRPSPGGPIHEQFF.

The chain has TRBV6-4 and TRBJ1-2, with D perhaps matching TRBD1 (6 bases). V lost 10 bases and J 4 bases, leaving 22 bases between the germline ends. This CDR3 is 15 amino acids long. Germline CDR1 is MRHNA and CDR2 is SNTAGT. CDR3 protein: CANRGRTVRCYGYTF. DNA of the CDR3: TGTGCCAACCGCGGTCGGACAGTACGATGCTATGGCTACACCTTC.

The V call is TRBV13, the J call TRBJ2-7; 9 bases are shared with TRBD2. The length of the CDR3 is 17 residues. V lost 5 bases to trimming and J lost 3 bases; unmatched junction nucleotides: 14. Germline V gene lookup returns CDR1 PRHDT and CDR2 FYEKMQ (reference sequence). The CDR3 loop reads CASSPSGVAGALYEQYF. The CDR3 DNA is TGTGCCAGCAGCCCCTCGGGGGTAGCGGGAGCTCTCTACGAGCAGTACTTC. Full variable domain (remainder filled in from reference TRBV13 and TRBJ2-7): AAGVIQSPRHLIKEKRETATLKCYPIPRHDTVYWYQQGPGQDPQFLISFYEKMQSDKGSIPDRFSAQQFSDYHSELNMSSLELGDSALYFCASSPSGVAGALYEQYFGPGTRLTVT.

The chain has TRBV18 and TRBJ2-3, with 9 nucleotides matching TRBD2. Germline V gene data show CDR1 as KGHSH and CDR2 as LQKENI. This CDR3 is 15 amino acids long. V lost 6 bases, J lost 2 bases, and 6 bases stayed unmatched. The DNA for the CDR3 is TGTGCCAGCTCTAGACTAGCGGACCACACAGATACGCAGTATTTT. The encoded protein is CASSRLADHTDTQYF.

The genes are TRBV18 and TRBJ2-1; D uncertain. Germline CDR1 is KGHSH and CDR2 is LQKENI. V was trimmed by 0 bases and J by 6 bases, leaving 9 bases between them. The CDR3 runs 14 residues. In DNA form, the CDR3 reads TGTGCCAGCTCACCACCGTGGGGATCCAATGAGCAGTTCTTC. It is translated as CASSPPWGSNEQFF.

CDR3 nucleotides: TGTGCCAGCAAGGTAGGGTTGACTGAAGCTTTCTTT. It yields the protein CASKVGLTEAFF. The chain carries TRBV28 and TRBJ1-1; D not resolved. V lost 7 bases to trimming and J lost 5 bases, with 11 bases between them. Germline CDR1 is MDHEN and CDR2 is SYDVKM. The CDR3 totals 12 residues.

CDR3: CAWSVPQDPKFF. The DNA for the CDR3 is TGTGCCTGGAGTGTACCCCAGGATCCCAAGTTCTTC. This rearrangement joins TRBV30 to TRBJ2-1, with D hard to call. Trimming stripped 0 bases from V and 14 bases from J, with 14 bases between. This CDR3 is built from 12 residues. Germline V gene data show CDR1 as GTSNPN and CDR2 as SVGIG (reference sequence).

By share of the sample, this clone is medium-sized (0.01 to 0.1%). This chain connects TRBV30 to TRBJ2-1; the D gene is possibly TRBD2 (6 bases). Germline V gene lookup returns CDR1 GTSNPN and CDR2 SVGIG (reference sequence). The CDR3 spans 13 residues. Trimming pared 7 bases from V and 0 bases from J, leaving 10 bases between. CDR3 region: CASVADSYNEQFF. The CDR3 bases are TGTGCCTCTGTAGCGGACTCCTACAATGAGCAGTTCTTC.

This chain connects TRBV14 to TRBJ2-2, with D perhaps matching TRBD2 (6 bases). V shed 4 bases and J shed 1 base, with 13 bases lying between them. Germline V gene data show CDR1 as SGHDN and CDR2 as FVKESK. The CDR3 spans 16 residues. CDR3: CASSLWTTGNTGELFF. In DNA, the CDR3 is TGTGCCAGCAGCCTGTGGACTACCGGGAACACCGGGGAGCTGTTTTTT.

The chain uses TRBV30 and TRBJ2-7, with 11 bases matching TRBD2. The germline V gene encodes CDR1 GTSNPN and CDR2 SVGIG (reference sequence). V dropped 4 bases and J dropped 6; count of bases not matched to a gene: 8. This CDR3 has 14 residues. In nucleotides, the CDR3 is TGTGCCTGGACGGTACTAGCGGGAGCCGGCGAGCAGTACTTC. It specifies CAWTVLAGAGEQYF.

This chain uses TRBV19 with TRBJ2-1, with 8 nucleotides matching TRBD2. V lost 3 bases, J lost 6 bases, and 7 bases stayed unmatched. Germline V gene lookup returns CDR1 LNHDA and CDR2 SQIVND (reference sequence). This CDR3 comprises 15 residues. The CDR3 protein is CASSIQSGSSNEQFF. In DNA form, the CDR3 reads TGTGCCAGTAGTATTCAAAGCGGGAGTAGCAATGAGCAGTTCTTC.